These 10 T cell receptor beta chains share one sample of origin, sequenced in a study of metastatic and nonmetastatic thyroid tumors. TCRdb reassembled clones from the PCR reads with MiXCR. This table has around 18,000 clones, 25% to 35% appearing once. Nobody among the patients had been given any treatment before thyroid surgery. The sequencing sample was made of tumor tissue. These receptor sequences come from a female donor with papillary thyroid cancer or a benign thyroid nodule (not recorded which). Some clones in this sample may be carry-over from other donors' samples.

This clone was detected only a few times. The chain couples TRBV20-1 to TRBJ2-1, with no clear D. V lost 5 bases and J lost 0, with 11 bases in between. The CDR3 sequence is 14 residues long. Germline-derived CDR1 and CDR2 are DFQATT and SNEGSKA (reference sequence). CDR3 sequence (DNA): TGCAGTGCTCCTCCCGCGAGCTCCTACAATGAGCAGTTCTTC. It specifies CSAPPASSYNEQFF.

This chain joins TRBV11-1 and TRBJ2-7; 9 bases fit TRBD1. V lost 5 bases, J lost 0 bases, and 8 bases stayed unmatched. CDR1 is SGHAT and CDR2 is FQDESV in the germline V gene (reference sequence). The CDR3 is 16 residues long. CDR3 in amino acids: CASSPKGQGDSYEQYF. For the CDR3, the DNA is TGTGCCAGCAGCCCGAAGGGACAGGGTGACTCCTACGAGCAGTACTTC.

Many counts were recorded for this clone. The chain recombines TRBV9 with TRBJ1-5; D might be TRBD1 (5 bases). The germline CDR1 and CDR2 sequences are SGDLS and YYNGEE. CDR3 length: 15 residues. The germline V and J ends were trimmed by 4 bases and 4 bases, with 15 bases remaining between them. CDR3 sequence reads: CASSPGAQINQPQHF. Here the CDR3 DNA reads TGTGCCAGCAGCCCCGGGGCACAGATTAATCAGCCCCAGCATTTT.

This chain uses TRBV7-9 with TRBJ2-7; TRBD1 aligns across 7 bases. Germline V gene data show CDR1 as SEHNR and CDR2 as FQNEAQ (reference sequence). The CDR3 is 14 amino acids. Trimming at V came to 5 bases and at J to 2 bases, leaving 6 bases not matched to a gene. The CDR3 loop is CASSDPGQTYEQYF. CDR3 bases: TGTGCCAGCAGCGACCCGGGACAGACCTACGAGCAGTACTTC.

This clone has a handful of counts. The chain joins TRBV6-2 or TRBV6-3 to TRBJ2-5; weak D call: TRBD1 (5 bases). Germline V lookup: CDR1 MNHEY, CDR2 SVGEGT. Trimming pared 2 bases from V and 2 bases from J, leaving 18 bases between. The CDR3 sequence is 17 residues long. The CDR3 DNA reads as TGTGCCAGCAGTTACGCGCCTCGGCAGGGCCTACAAGAGACCCAGTACTTC. It specifies CASSYAPRQGLQETQYF.

The rearrangement links TRBV6-1 to TRBJ2-1; D is unclear. The CDR3 runs 13 residues. The V and J ends lost 7 bases and 4 bases respectively, with 11 bases between them. Germline-derived CDR1 and CDR2 are MNHNS and SASEGT. CDR3 in amino acids: CASIQRWYNEQFF. Written as DNA, the CDR3 is TGTGCCAGCATACAGAGATGGTACAATGAGCAGTTCTTC.

The chain has TRBV11-2 and TRBJ2-7; no clear D gene. V was trimmed by 0 bases and J by 2 bases, leaving 8 bases between them. The CDR3 spans 14 residues. The germline V gene encodes CDR1 SGHAT and CDR2 FQNNGV. The CDR3, as DNA: TGTGCCAGCAGCTTAGAAGGAAAGCCCTACGAGCAGTACTTC. Amino acid sequence: CASSLEGKPYEQYF.

The CDR3 DNA is TGTGCCAGCAGCTTAGATGCGGGCGATGGGTATGGCTACACCTTC. Translating gives CASSLDAGDGYGYTF. The gene calls are TRBV11-2 and TRBJ1-2; D remains unclear. Germline V CDR1 and CDR2: SGHAT, FQNNGV. This CDR3 has 15 amino acids. V was shortened by 0 bases and J by 5 bases, with 13 bases between the two germline ends.

The rearrangement joins TRBV11-2 to TRBJ2-7; D gene uncertain. The CDR3 totals 14 residues. Germline CDR1 SGHAT, CDR2 FQNNGV. V was shortened by 3 bases and J by 2 bases, with 11 bases between the two germline ends. Here the CDR3 reads CASSFGPLTYEQYF. The DNA of the CDR3 is TGTGCCAGCAGCTTTGGGCCTTTAACCTACGAGCAGTACTTC.

The rearrangement uses TRBV7-2 and TRBJ1-5, with 9 bases identical to TRBD1. This CDR3 has 15 amino acids. CDR1 SGHTA and CDR2 FQGNSA come from the germline V gene. With V trimmed by 2 bases and J by 7 bases, 6 bases remained unmatched. CDR3 loop: CASSLRQGGGQPQHF. CDR3 nucleotides: TGTGCCAGCAGCTTAAGACAGGGGGGTGGGCAGCCCCAGCATTTT.